This T cell receptor (beta chain) emerged from a study of cytomegalovirus exposure and HLA in healthy donors. Study information: Among the approximately 410 genotyped donors, about 81% were placed in the Caucasian-associated ancestry cluster.

CDR1 MNHEY and CDR2 SMNVEV come from the germline V gene (reference sequence). The V end lost 0 bases, the J end lost 6 bases, and 9 bases lay between the germline ends. The CDR3 runs 13 residues. PCR was performed using 60 Vbeta and 13 Jbeta primers. Assay used: immunoSEQ multiplex PCR; TCRdb lists only in-frame clones, some missing. Here the sample spans hundreds of thousands of clones, approximately 84% being singletons. The sequenced material came from PBMCs. The rearrangement uses TRBV27 and TRBJ2-7, with a weak D call TRBD1 (6 bases). The sequence derives from a girl aged 2-10 years in good health and CMV-seronegative. For the CDR3, the DNA is TGTGCCAGCAGTTTATCATGGGGGCGCGAGCAGTACTTC. Its protein is CASSLSWGREQYF.